This is a list of T cell receptor beta chains from one sample in a study of human T cells and chemical hapten exposure. Using its own MiXCR run on the reads, TCRdb lists one record per CDR3 protein. The sample contains 95,000 to 150,000 distinct CDR3 sequences, around 8.5% of which appear only once. Sequences were obtained from whole blood. The receptors stem from a human donor in good health. Some clones in this sample may be carry-over from other donors' samples. Both conserved end residues are part of each CDR3. The order of the fields is J gene, V gene, CDR3 protein.

>TRBJ1-6|TRBV20-1
CSARADLGDNSPLHF
>TRBJ1-2|TRBV14
CASSQDRPGGGYTF
>TRBJ2-3|TRBV5-1
CASSFSGARTDTQYF
>TRBJ1-1|TRBV11-2
CASSFLRVKEAFF
>TRBJ2-7|TRBV7-8
CASSLGQALKEQYF
>TRBJ2-4|TRBV5-1
CASSVEDRETKNIQYF
>TRBJ1-4|TRBV3-1
CASSQVTGGTEKLFF
>TRBJ1-2|TRBV4-1
CASSQDGRLFNYGYTF
>TRBJ1-1|TRBV6-2/TRBV6-3
CASSYSDRVEAFF
>TRBJ2-7|TRBV6-1
CASSEEASYYEQYF
>TRBJ1-1|TRBV29-1
CSVALRAGTEAFF
>TRBJ2-5|TRBV2
CASRDRTSFQETQYF
>TRBJ2-3|TRBV6-6
CASKERDRITDTQYF
>TRBJ2-3|TRBV6-5
CASSYSPVSTDTQYF
>TRBJ2-7|TRBV18
CASSPGDRVVNEQYF